This TCR beta chain was sequenced in a study of blood T cells in healthy people across ages. Broader study findings: Across the age range, TCR beta diversity per million T cells fell in a roughly linear way.

Points on this clonotype: Its antigen is currently unknown.

A sample-barcoded 5' primer and a J-beta primer mix were used in a second PCR of roughly 7 to 12 cycles. TCRdb used MiXCR to reprocess the 5' RACE reads, holding one entry per CDR3 protein. The sample contains around 850,000 distinct CDR3 sequences, about 37% of which appear only once. The CDR3 is made up of 13 amino acids. The V end was cut by 6 bases, the J end by 6 bases, with 15 bases between. The total RNA that was extracted per sample amounted to at least 5 micrograms. This sequence was found in a man aged 18 to 30 in good health. Sequencing was performed on blood. The chain employs TRBV12-3 or TRBV12-4 and TRBJ2-7; the D gene is possibly TRBD1 (6 bases). The DNA for the CDR3 is TGTGCCAGCAGCCGTGACAGGTCCGGCGAGCAGTACTTC. Its translation is CASSRDRSGEQYF.